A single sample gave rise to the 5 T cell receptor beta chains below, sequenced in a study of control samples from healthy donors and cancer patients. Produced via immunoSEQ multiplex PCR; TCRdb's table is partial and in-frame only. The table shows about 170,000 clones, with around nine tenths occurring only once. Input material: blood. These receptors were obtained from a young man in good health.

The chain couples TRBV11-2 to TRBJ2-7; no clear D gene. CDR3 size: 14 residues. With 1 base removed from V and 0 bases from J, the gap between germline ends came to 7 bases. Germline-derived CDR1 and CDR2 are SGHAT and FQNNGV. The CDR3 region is CASSLGSHSYEQYF. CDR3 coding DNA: TGTGCCAGCAGCTTAGGTTCCCACTCCTACGAGCAGTACTTC.

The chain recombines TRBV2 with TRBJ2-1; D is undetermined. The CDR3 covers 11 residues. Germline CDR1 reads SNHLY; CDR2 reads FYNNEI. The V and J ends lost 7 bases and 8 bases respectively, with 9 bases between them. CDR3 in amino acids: CASTQSHEQFF. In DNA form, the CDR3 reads TGTGCCAGCACCCAGTCGCATGAGCAGTTCTTC.

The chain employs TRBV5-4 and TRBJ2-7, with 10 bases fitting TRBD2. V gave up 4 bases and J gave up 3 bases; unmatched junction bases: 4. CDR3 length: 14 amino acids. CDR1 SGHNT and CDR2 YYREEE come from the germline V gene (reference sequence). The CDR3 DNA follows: TGTGCCAGCAGCGAGGGACTAGCGAACTACGAGCAGTACTTC. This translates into CASSEGLANYEQYF.

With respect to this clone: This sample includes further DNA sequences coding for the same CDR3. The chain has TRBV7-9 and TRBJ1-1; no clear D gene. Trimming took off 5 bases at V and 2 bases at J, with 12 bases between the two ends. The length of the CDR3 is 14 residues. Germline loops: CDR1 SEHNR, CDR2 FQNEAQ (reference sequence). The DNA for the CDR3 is TGTGCCAGCAGCCCCCGGGGAGGCAACACTGAAGCTTTCTTT. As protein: CASSPRGGNTEAFF. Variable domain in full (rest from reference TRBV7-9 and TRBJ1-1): DTGVSQNPRHKITKRGQNVTFRCDPISEHNRLYWYRQTLGQGPEFLTYFQNEAQLEKSRLLSDRFSAERPKGSFSTLEIQRTEQGDSAMYLCASSPRGGNTEAFFGQGTRLTVV.

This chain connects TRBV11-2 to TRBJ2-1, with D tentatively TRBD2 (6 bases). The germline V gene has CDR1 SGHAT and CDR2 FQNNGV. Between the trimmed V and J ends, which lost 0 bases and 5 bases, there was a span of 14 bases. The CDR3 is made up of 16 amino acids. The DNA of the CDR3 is TGTGCCAGCAGCTTAGATATCGGGGGAGGAAACAATGAGCAGTTCTTC. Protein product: CASSLDIGGGNNEQFF. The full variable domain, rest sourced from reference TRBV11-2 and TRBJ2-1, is EAGVAQSPRYKIIEKRQSVAFWCNPISGHATLYWYQQILGQGPKLLIQFQNNGVVDDSQLPKDRFSAERLKGVDSTLKIQPAKLEDSAVYLCASSLDIGGGNNEQFFGPGTRLTVL.